This TCR beta chain was sequenced in a study of blood T cell repertoires in COVID-19. Study-wide background: PBMCs, B-cell-depleted T cells, or T cells provided the cDNA or gDNA that made up the material.

Original methodology: Nucleated cell counts were estimated from reference gene primer amplification. Measured with immunoSEQ multiplex PCR; TCRdb has only the in-frame clones, and not every one. V and J calls and clone size are those listed in that table; D and trimming were worked out from the DNA. The sample lists about 98,000 clones; over 70% were seen once. Germline trimming cut 6 bases from V and 5 bases from J; bases unmatched to any gene: 4. This CDR3 contains 13 residues. The sequencing sample was made of peripheral blood. The chain uses TRBV12-3 or TRBV12-4 and TRBJ2-5; 9 bases match TRBD2. The receptor's source is a man aged 55 to 70 with acute or convalescent COVID-19. The CDR3 loop is CASRREGWETQYF. In nucleotides, the CDR3 is TGTGCCAGCAGGCGGGAGGGCTGGGAGACCCAGTACTTC.